This TCR beta chain was recorded in a study of blood T cell repertoires in COVID-19. For the study at large: Collection of acute and convalescent COVID-19 samples took place in the United States, Italy and Spain. PBMCs, B-cell-depleted T cells, or T cells were the source of the cDNA or gDNA that made up the material.

This clone showed up just once. In Cohort 3, a recovered donor had either two negative PCRs, clearance, or symptom resolution. Germline CDR1 reads SGHTA; CDR2 reads FQGNSA. Germline trimming cut 7 bases from V and 3 bases from J; bases unmatched to any gene: 8. The CDR3 loop spans 15 amino acids. Per the study methods: Amplified reference gene primers provided the basis for estimating nucleated cell counts. The data were produced by immunoSEQ multiplex PCR, yet TCRdb's version contains in-frame clones alone and is incomplete. V and J calls and clone size come straight from that table; D and trimming were deduced from the DNA. The sample yields more than 200,000 clones, 70% to 90% seen once.

Sample: PBMCs or T cells enriched from blood (not recorded which). The gene calls are TRBV7-2 and TRBJ2-7; 11 bases are a match to TRBD2. The TCR comes from a man aged 25-40 years who had recovered from COVID-19. CDR3 DNA sequence: TGTGCCAGCACCCTCGGGACTAGCGGATTCTACGAGCAGTACTTC. The encoded protein is CASTLGTSGFYEQYF.